This is a list of T cell receptor beta chains from one sample in a study of blood T cell repertoires in COVID-19. Profiled with immunoSEQ multiplex PCR; TCRdb holds only in-frame clones, not every one. The profile shows around 130,000 clones, roughly 84% of them singletons. The sequenced sample was peripheral blood. Receptor source: a woman aged 25 to 39 who had recovered from COVID-19. The CDR3 runs from the conserved cysteine through the conserved F or W. Each record gives: CDR3 protein, CDR3 DNA, J gene, clone size, V gene, D gene. A D gene is named only where the DNA matches it firmly. Only part of the rows carry a size: once, few, many, or a class if the clone is expanded.

CASRGQASGNTIYF	TGTGCCAGCAGAGGACAGGCCTCTGGAAACACCATATATTTT	TRBJ1-3	.	TRBV11-2	TRBD1
CASSRDRTGFRYF	TGTGCCAGCAGCCGAGATCGGACAGGGTTCCGGTACTTC	TRBJ2-7	.	TRBV27	TRBD1
CASSDTGSSGTLSNEQFF	TGTGCCAGCAGTGATACGGGGTCTAGCGGGACTCTTTCCAATGAGCAGTTCTTC	TRBJ2-1	few	TRBV25-1	TRBD2
CASSLGLAGGTYNEQFF	TGTGCCAGCAGCCTTGGACTAGCGGGGGGAACCTACAATGAGCAGTTCTTC	TRBJ2-1	.	TRBV5-4	TRBD2
CASSKVGGNYGYTF	TGTGCCAGCAGCAAAGTTGGAGGTAACTATGGCTACACCTTC	TRBJ1-2	.	TRBV21-1	.
CASSLVGSSGIFLQFF	TGTGCCAGCAGCTTAGTCGGCTCTAGCGGGATCTTCCTGCAGTTCTTC	TRBJ2-1	.	TRBV7-2	TRBD2
CASSWDREETQYF	TGTGCCAGCAGCTGGGACAGGGAGGAGACCCAGTACTTC	TRBJ2-5	.	TRBV7-2	TRBD1
CASRDSHSYGYTF	TGTGCCAGCCGTGACAGTCATTCCTATGGCTACACCTTC	TRBJ1-2	.	TRBV6-1	.
CASSRGGTGYEKLFF	TGTGCCAGCAGTCGAGGTGGGACAGGGTACGAAAAACTGTTTTTT	TRBJ1-4	.	TRBV25-1	TRBD1
CASTGWGLTDTQYF	TGTGCCAGCACGGGATGGGGACTCACAGATACGCAGTATTTT	TRBJ2-3	.	TRBV2	.
CASSQAASGEDTQYF	TGCGCCAGCAGCCAAGCGGCTAGCGGGGAAGATACGCAGTATTTT	TRBJ2-3	.	TRBV4-1	TRBD2
CSVASRTGVDYGYTF	TGCAGCGTTGCGTCCAGGACAGGGGTGGACTATGGCTACACCTTC	TRBJ1-2	.	TRBV29-1	TRBD1
CASSTASNQPQHF	TGTGCCAGTAGTACCGCGAGCAATCAGCCCCAGCATTTT	TRBJ1-5	.	TRBV19	.
CASSPEHRLAGTFREQFF	TGTGCCAGCAGTCCCGAACACCGACTAGCGGGAACTTTCAGGGAGCAGTTCTTC	TRBJ2-1	.	TRBV27	TRBD2
CASGSRSYEQYF	TGTGCTAGTGGATCGAGGTCCTACGAGCAGTACTTC	TRBJ2-7	.	TRBV12-5	.
CASTPGTSGGFSYEQYF	TGTGCCAGCACCCCCGGGACTAGCGGGGGGTTCTCCTACGAGCAGTACTTC	TRBJ2-7	.	TRBV7-2	TRBD2
CASSRLANTEAFF	TGTGCCAGCAGCCGCTTGGCGAACACTGAAGCTTTCTTT	TRBJ1-1	once	TRBV7-9	.